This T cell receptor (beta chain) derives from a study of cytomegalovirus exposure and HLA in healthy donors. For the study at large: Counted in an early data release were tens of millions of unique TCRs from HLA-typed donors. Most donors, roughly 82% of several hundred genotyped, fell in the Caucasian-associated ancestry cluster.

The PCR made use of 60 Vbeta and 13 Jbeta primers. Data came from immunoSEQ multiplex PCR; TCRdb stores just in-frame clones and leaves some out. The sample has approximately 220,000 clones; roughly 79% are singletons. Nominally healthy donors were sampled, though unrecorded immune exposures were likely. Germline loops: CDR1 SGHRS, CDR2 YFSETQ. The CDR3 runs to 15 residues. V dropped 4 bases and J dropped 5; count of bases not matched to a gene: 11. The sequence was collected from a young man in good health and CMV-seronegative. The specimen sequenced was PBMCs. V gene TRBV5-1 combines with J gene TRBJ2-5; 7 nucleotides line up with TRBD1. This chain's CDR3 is CASSPGTARVETQYF. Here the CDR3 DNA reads TGCGCCAGCAGCCCCGGGACAGCCCGGGTGGAGACCCAGTACTTC.